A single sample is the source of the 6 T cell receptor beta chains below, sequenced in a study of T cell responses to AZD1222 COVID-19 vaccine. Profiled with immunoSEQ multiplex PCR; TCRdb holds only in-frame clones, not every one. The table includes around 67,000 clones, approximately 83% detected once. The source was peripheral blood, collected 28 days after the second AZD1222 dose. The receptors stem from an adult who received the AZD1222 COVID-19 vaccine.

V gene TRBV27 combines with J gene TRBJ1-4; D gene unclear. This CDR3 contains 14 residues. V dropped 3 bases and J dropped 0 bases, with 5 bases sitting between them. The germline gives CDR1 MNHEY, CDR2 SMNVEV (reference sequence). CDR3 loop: CASSFVATNEKLFF. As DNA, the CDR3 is TGTGCCAGCAGTTTTGTGGCAACTAATGAAAAACTGTTTTTT.

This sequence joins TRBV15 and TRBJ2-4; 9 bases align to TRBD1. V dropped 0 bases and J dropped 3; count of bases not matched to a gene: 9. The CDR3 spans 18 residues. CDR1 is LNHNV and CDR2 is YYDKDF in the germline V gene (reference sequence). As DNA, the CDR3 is TGTGCCACCAGCAGAGAGGGTCCGGGACAGGGTGACAAAAACATTCAGTACTTC. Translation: CATSREGPGQGDKNIQYF.

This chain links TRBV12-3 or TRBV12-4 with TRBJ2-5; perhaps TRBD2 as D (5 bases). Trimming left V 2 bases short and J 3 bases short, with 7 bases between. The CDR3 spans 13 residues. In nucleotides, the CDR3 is TGTGCCAGCAGTTTATTCGGGGAAGAGACCCAGTACTTC. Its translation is CASSLFGEETQYF.

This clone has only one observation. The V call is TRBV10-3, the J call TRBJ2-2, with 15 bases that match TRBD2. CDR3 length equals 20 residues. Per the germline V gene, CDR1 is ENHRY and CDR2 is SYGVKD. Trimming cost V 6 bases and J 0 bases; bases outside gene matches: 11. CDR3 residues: CAISGSRTSGGETNTGELFF. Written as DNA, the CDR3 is TGTGCCATCAGCGGGTCTAGGACTAGCGGGGGGGAAACGAACACCGGGGAGCTGTTTTTT.

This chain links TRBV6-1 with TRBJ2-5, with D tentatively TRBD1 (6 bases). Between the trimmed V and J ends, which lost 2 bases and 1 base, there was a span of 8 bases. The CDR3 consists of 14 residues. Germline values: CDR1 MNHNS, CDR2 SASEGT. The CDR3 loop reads CASSERDTQETQYF. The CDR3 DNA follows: TGTGCCAGCAGTGAACGGGACACCCAAGAGACCCAGTACTTC.

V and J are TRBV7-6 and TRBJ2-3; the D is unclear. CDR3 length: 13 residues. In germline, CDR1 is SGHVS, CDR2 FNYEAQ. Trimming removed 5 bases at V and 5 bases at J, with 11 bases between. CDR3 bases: TGTGCCAGCAGCCTGCGGAGCCGAGATACGCAGTATTTT. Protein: CASSLRSRDTQYF.